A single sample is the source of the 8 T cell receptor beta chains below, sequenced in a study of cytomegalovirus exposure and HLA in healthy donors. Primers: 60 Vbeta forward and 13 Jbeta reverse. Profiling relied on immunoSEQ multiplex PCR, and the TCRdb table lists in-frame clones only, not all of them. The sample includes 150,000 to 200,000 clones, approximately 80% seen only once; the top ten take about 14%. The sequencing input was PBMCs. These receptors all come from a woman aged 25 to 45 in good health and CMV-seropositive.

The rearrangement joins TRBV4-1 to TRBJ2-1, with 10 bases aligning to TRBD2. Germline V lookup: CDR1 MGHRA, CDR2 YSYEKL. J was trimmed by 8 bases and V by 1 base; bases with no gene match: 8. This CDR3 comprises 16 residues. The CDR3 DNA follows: TGCGCCAGCAGCCAAGCTGGGAGCGGGGGGGCGCATGAGCAGTTCTTC. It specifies CASSQAGSGGAHEQFF.

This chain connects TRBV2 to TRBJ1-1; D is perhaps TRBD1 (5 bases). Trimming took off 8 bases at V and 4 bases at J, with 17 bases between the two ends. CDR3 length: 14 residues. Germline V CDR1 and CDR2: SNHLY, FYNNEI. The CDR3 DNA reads TGTGCCAGCGGGCCCCGAAGGGGCGGCACTGAAGCTTTCTTT. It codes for CASGPRRGGTEAFF.

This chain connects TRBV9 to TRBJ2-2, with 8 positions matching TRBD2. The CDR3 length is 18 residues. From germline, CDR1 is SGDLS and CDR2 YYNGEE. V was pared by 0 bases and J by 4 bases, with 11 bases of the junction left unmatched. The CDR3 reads CASSVGPPGLGATGELFF. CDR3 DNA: TGTGCCAGCAGCGTAGGACCGCCGGGACTAGGTGCCACCGGGGAGCTGTTTTTT.

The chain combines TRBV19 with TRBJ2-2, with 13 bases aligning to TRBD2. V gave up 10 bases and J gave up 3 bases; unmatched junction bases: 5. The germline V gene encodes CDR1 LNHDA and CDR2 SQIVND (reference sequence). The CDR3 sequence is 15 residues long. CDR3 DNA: TGTGCCACCCACGGGACTAGCGGGGACACCGGGGAGCTGTTTTTT. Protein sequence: CATHGTSGDTGELFF.

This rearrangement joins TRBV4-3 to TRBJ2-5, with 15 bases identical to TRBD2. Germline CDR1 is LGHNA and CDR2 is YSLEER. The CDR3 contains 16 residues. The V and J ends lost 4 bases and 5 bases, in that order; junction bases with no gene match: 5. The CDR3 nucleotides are TGCGCCAGCAGCCCCGGGACTAGCGGGAGGTTCGAGACCCAGTACTTC. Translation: CASSPGTSGRFETQYF.

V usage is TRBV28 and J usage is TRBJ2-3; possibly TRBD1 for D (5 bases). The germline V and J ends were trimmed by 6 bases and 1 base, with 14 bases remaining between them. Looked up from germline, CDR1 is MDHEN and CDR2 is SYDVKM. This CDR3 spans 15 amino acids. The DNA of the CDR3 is TGTGCCAGCAGATCAGGGTACTACGGCACAGATACGCAGTATTTT. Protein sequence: CASRSGYYGTDTQYF.

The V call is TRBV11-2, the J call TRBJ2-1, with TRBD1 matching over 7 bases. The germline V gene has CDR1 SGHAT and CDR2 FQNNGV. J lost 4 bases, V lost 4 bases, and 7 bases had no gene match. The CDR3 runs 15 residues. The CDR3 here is CASSYNRGTYNEQFF. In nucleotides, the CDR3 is TGTGCCAGCAGCTATAACAGGGGCACATACAATGAGCAGTTCTTC.

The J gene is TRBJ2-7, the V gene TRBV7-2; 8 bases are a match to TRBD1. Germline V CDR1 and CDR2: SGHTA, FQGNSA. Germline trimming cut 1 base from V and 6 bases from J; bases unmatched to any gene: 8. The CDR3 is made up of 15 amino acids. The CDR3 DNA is TGTGCCAGCAGCTTAGGGCCAGGGGGCCGAGGCGAGCAGTACTTC. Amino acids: CASSLGPGGRGEQYF. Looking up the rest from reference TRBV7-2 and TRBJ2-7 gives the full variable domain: GAGVSQSPSNKVTEKGKDVELRCDPISGHTALYWYRQSLGQGLEFLIYFQGNSAPDKSGLPSDRFSAERTGGSVSTLTIQRTQQEDSAVYLCASSLGPGGRGEQYFGPGTRLTVT.